Described below is a single T cell receptor beta chain sequence and its context. Trimming cost V 5 bases and J 10 bases; bases outside gene matches: 11. Germline CDR1 reads MDHEN; CDR2 reads SYDVKM. CDR3 length: 15 residues. This sample was taken from a study of blood T cell repertoires in COVID-19. About the research overall: The United States, Italy and Spain provided the acute and convalescent COVID-19 samples. Nucleic acid was either cDNA or gDNA, and it came from T cells, B-cell-depleted T cells, or PBMCs.

Authors' data handling: Estimation of nucleated cell counts was performed using reference gene primer amplification. The method was immunoSEQ multiplex PCR; TCRdb's version includes in-frame clones alone and lacks a portion of them. The V and J calls and clone size come from that table; D and trimming were worked out from the DNA. Seen here are about 43,000 clones, about 85% observed once, and the top ten hold around 9.1%. The receptor was isolated from a woman older than 75 with active COVID-19. The specimen sequenced was peripheral blood. The gene calls are TRBV28 and TRBJ1-6; 7 positions match TRBD1. The CDR3 DNA is TGTGCCAGCAGTGGCTCCGGGACAGCAAAATCACCCCTCCACTTT. This sequence encodes CASSGSGTAKSPLHF.